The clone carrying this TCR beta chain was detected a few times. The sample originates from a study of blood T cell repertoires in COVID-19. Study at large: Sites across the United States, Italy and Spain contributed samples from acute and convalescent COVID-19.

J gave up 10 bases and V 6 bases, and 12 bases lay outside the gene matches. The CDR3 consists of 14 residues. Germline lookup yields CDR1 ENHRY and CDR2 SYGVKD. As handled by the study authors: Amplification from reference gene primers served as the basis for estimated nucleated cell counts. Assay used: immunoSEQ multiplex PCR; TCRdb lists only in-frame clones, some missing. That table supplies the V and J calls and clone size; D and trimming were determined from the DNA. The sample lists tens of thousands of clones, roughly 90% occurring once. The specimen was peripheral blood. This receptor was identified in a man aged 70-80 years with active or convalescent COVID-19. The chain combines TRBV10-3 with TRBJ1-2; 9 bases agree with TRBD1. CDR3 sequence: CAIRPGQGIFAYTF. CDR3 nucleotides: TGTGCCATCAGGCCGGGACAGGGTATCTTCGCCTACACCTTC.